This is a list of T cell receptor beta chains from one sample in a study of vaccination and CD4 T cells after COVID-19. TCRdb reprocessed the PCR reads via MiXCR and lists one record per CDR3 protein. The sample lists thousands of distinct CDR3 sequences; 28% were seen once. What these receptors recognize is not known. Input material: CD4+ T cells from blood, cultured in vitro. The receptors stem from a human donor in good health. CDR3s include the opening cysteine and the closing phenylalanine or tryptophan.

v_call cdr3_length cdr3_aa
TRBV15 15 CATSRALAGSYEQYF
TRBV4-3 17 CASSQDRGPGGGDGYTF
TRBV18 14 CASSPAGTGHEQYF
TRBV28 16 CASSFSLAGLSYEQYF
TRBV5-4 14 CASSLVGGTYGYTF
TRBV20-1 14 CSARPPLHTDTQYF
TRBV6-1 15 CASKNGLAGSYEQYF
TRBV6-2/TRBV6-3 15 CASSRVPRFQETQYF
TRBV30 16 CAWSVLRGGGGTEAFF
TRBV6-1 14 CASSARTVNTEAFF
TRBV21-1 15 CASSKRLSRVDIQYF
TRBV10-3 12 CAVAGTGNEQYF
TRBV6-1 12 CASSLQDNEQFF
TRBV20-1 13 CSASNTAAYEQYF
TRBV20-1 17 CSARSPGSGSGANVLTF
TRBV7-2 16 CASTQALAGGAYEQYF
TRBV28 12 CASSAQGNTIYF
TRBV2 14 CASRRTGSNQPQHF
TRBV4-2 18 CASSQVTGRVMTGNTIYF
TRBV10-3 13 CAISEPGTVPAFF
TRBV5-1 14 CASSLRAENSPLHF
TRBV2 13 CARGGTANYGYTF
TRBV7-2 13 CASSLSLGETQYF
TRBV7-2 16 CASSFSMGSSYNEQFF
TRBV7-2 12 CASSRGGQPQHF
TRBV28 14 CASSEQAGLTEAFF
TRBV6-2/TRBV6-3 19 CASSYSRTDGLTVNSPLHF
TRBV6-2/TRBV6-3 16 CASSYLWGTLDYGYTF
TRBV12-3/TRBV12-4 13 CASGDRAEEIQYF
TRBV28 15 CASSLSLSGANVLTF
TRBV7-9 16 CASSDIRTGGSYEQYF
TRBV4-2 15 CASSQDFSGVKEQYF
TRBV5-1 13 CASSLQGTGELFF
TRBV11-2 14 CASSLEIGSPYYTF
TRBV2 12 CASSAGRSEAFF
TRBV18 15 CASSPSSLSSYEQYF
TRBV6-2/TRBV6-3 13 CASSYEAARGYTF
TRBV6-1 17 CASSEAGTLIRTDTQYF
TRBV7-2 17 CASSLGQGAMTGNTIYF
TRBV9 15 CASSAHGNSNSPLHF
TRBV20-1 16 CSARPTSGAPRETQYF
TRBV2 13 CASSELGDTEAFF